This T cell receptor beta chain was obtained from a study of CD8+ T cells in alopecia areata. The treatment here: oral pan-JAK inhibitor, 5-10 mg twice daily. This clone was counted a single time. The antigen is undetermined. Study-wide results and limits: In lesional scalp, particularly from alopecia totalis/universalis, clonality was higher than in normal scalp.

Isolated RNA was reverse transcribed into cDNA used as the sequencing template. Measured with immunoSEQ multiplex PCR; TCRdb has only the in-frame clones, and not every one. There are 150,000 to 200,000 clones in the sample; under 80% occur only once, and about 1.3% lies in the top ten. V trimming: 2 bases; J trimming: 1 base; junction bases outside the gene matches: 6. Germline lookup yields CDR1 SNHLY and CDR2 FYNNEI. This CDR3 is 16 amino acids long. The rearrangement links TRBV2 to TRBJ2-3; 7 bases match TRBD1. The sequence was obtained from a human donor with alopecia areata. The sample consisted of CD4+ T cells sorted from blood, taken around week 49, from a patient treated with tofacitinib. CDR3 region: CASSESRQGGTDTQYF. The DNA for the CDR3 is TGTGCCAGCAGTGAAAGTCGACAGGGTGGCACAGATACGCAGTATTTT.